This entry describes one T cell receptor beta chain. The source of the sample is a study of blood T cell repertoires in COVID-19. Generated by immunoSEQ multiplex PCR, the TCRdb table keeps only in-frame clones and is missing some. The table shows tens of thousands of clones, with 88% occurring only once. This CDR3 is built from 14 residues. The junction had 7 bases not matched to a gene; V was cut back by 8 bases and J by 8 bases. The V gene's germline CDR1 is WNHNN and CDR2 SYGVQD (reference sequence). The sequence was obtained from a woman aged 45-65 years with active or convalescent COVID-19. Sequenced input: peripheral blood. The chain is built from TRBV10-1 and TRBJ2-1, with 12 bases that match TRBD2. The chain's CDR3 is CASQRLAGEYEQFF. The CDR3 region has the DNA TGCGCCAGCCAACGACTAGCGGGAGAATATGAGCAGTTCTTC.